The present TCR beta chain was sequenced within a study of cytomegalovirus exposure and HLA in healthy donors. Regarding the study as a whole: What was likely a sequencing artifact was a cluster of highly shared sequence variants. Donors were assumed by presence/absence analyses to have roughly uniform sequencing depth. TCR beta V segments were, for the most part, productive about 87% or about 30% of the time in an earlier analysis.

Germline assignment: CDR1 SGHTA and CDR2 FQGNSA. This CDR3 comprises 16 residues. Between the trimmed V and J ends, which lost 1 base and 2 bases, there was a span of 14 bases. Primers: 60 Vbeta forward and 13 Jbeta reverse. Original processing methods: It was a later analysis that counted about 80 million unique TCR beta chains, of which about 10 million were shared. Here immunoSEQ multiplex PCR was the method, and the copy in TCRdb shows in-frame clones only, minus some. D and trimming were read from the DNA, whereas the V and J calls and clone size are those reported in that table. The data show approximately 240,000 clones, around 88% seen once. On this clone: Its specificity is not known.

The sequencing sample was made of PBMCs. This chain links TRBV7-2 with TRBJ1-2, with D possibly matching TRBD1 (6 bases). The receptor comes from a woman aged 18-30 years in good health and CMV-seronegative. The CDR3 bases are TGTGCCAGCAGCTTAGACGGTGGGGGCAGCAACTATGGCTACACCTTC. Protein sequence: CASSLDGGGSNYGYTF.